One and the same sample provided the 27 T cell receptor beta chains below, sequenced in a study of metastatic and nonmetastatic thyroid tumors (dated by TCRdb to about 2020). No treatment had been received by any patient before thyroid surgery. The library was prepared using PCR. The sequencer was an Illumina HiSeq 4000. TCRdb trimmed the raw reads at Q25, called clones with MiXCR and kept productive beta chains. Counted in this sample were roughly 20,000 clones; 15% to 20% of them appeared once. The ten largest clonotypes hold 8% to 13% of the sample. The sequenced material came from tumor tissue. These TCRs come from a female donor with papillary thyroid cancer or a benign thyroid nodule (not recorded which). Some clones in this sample may be carry-over from other donors' samples.

This clone was counted a few times. The chain carries TRBV7-3 and TRBJ2-5; no clear D gene. V shed 5 bases and J shed 5 bases, with 12 bases lying between them. Germline V CDR1 and CDR2: SGHTA, FQGTGA. The CDR3 has 13 amino acids. This chain's CDR3 is CASSRKVRETQYF. The CDR3 DNA reads TGTGCCAGCAGCCGTAAGGTGAGGGAGACCCAGTACTTC.

Remarks on this clone: Since a much larger clone is just one base distant, this may be a read error. The chain recombines TRBV11-1 with TRBJ2-1; 7 bases map to TRBD1. Germline V gene data show CDR1 as SGHAT and CDR2 as FQDESV (reference sequence). The CDR3 runs 15 residues. The CDR3 DNA reads TGTGCCAACAGCCCAGACACAGGGGACTACAATGAGCAGTTCTTC. It specifies CANSPDTGDYNEQFF. Full variable domain (outside the CDR3, taken from reference TRBV11-1 and TRBJ2-1): EAEVAQSPRYKITEKSQAVAFWCDPISGHATLYWYRQILGQGPELLVQFQDESVVDDSQLPKDRFSAERLKGVDSTLKIQPAELGDSAMYLCANSPDTGDYNEQFFGPGTRLTVL.

This chain connects TRBV7-9 to TRBJ2-7, with 10 bases fitting TRBD2. The CDR3 runs 15 residues. After removal of 6 bases from V and 6 bases from J, the junction contained 11 bases not matched to a gene. From germline, CDR1 is SEHNR and CDR2 FQNEAQ (reference sequence). CDR3 sequence reads: CASSGASGSGSEQYF. For the CDR3, the DNA is TGTGCCAGCAGTGGCGCTAGCGGGAGTGGTTCCGAGCAGTACTTC.

This clone appeared many times. This sequence may be a read error, since a much larger clone differs from it by one base. The CDR3 DNA is TGTGCCGTCAGTGGGACAGGGGGCTTGGCTAACTATGGCTACACCTTC. Translating it yields CAVSGTGGLANYGYTF. The chain employs TRBV10-3 and TRBJ1-2, with TRBD1 matching over 12 bases. CDR3 length: 16 residues. Per the germline V gene, CDR1 is ENHRY and CDR2 is SYGVKD.

This clone was seen more than once but under ten times. The germline gene is not matched at one end of the junction; a read error may be the cause. The chain joins TRBV28 to TRBJ1-1; possibly TRBD1 for D (6 bases). Germline CDR1 reads MDHEN; CDR2 reads SYDVKM. The CDR3 covers 15 residues. CDR3 region: CASRDTWTVNTEAFF. As DNA, the CDR3 is TGCGCCAGCAGGGATACCTGGACAGTGAACACTGAAGCTTTCTTT.

Only a few counts were recorded for this clone. The chain combines TRBV6-2 or TRBV6-3 with TRBJ2-6; no definite D call. The germline V gene has CDR1 MNHEY and CDR2 SVGEGT. The CDR3 totals 14 residues. CDR3 sequence reads: CANSLGSGANVLTF. In nucleotides, the CDR3 is TGTGCTAACAGCCTTGGTTCTGGGGCCAACGTCCTGACTTTC.

This clone is deemed medium-sized. The V gene is TRBV30, the J gene TRBJ1-2; 10 nucleotides line up with TRBD1. The length of the CDR3 is 15 residues. J was trimmed by 3 bases and V by 2 bases; bases with no gene match: 6. Looked up from germline, CDR1 is GTSNPN and CDR2 is SVGIG (reference sequence). CDR3 protein: CAWSSGTGEYYGYTF. In DNA, the CDR3 is TGTGCCTGGAGTTCCGGGACAGGGGAATACTATGGCTACACCTTC.

By sample fraction, this clone is medium-sized. This rearrangement joins TRBV28 to TRBJ2-7, with 10 bases matching TRBD1. Germline CDR1 and CDR2: MDHEN and SYDVKM. V dropped 5 bases and J dropped 6; count of bases not matched to a gene: 1. This CDR3 is built from 12 residues. The CDR3 protein is CASSRQGAEQYF. DNA for the CDR3: TGTGCCAGCAGTCGACAGGGGGCCGAGCAGTACTTC.

This clone has a count of ten or more. One end of the junction varies from germline; a read error may be responsible. This chain links TRBV15 with TRBJ1-6; possibly TRBD1 for D (6 bases). This CDR3 contains 15 residues. Germline V gene data show CDR1 as LNHNV and CDR2 as YYDKDF (reference sequence). Written as DNA, the CDR3 is TGTGCCACCAGCAGAGCCCAGGGGCGGTATTCACCCCTCCGCTTT. This encodes CATSRAQGRYSPLRF.

This clone was recorded many times. J is TRBJ2-1 and V is TRBV5-4, with 9 bases aligning to TRBD1. V dropped 2 bases and J dropped 8; count of bases not matched to a gene: 2. The germline V gene has CDR1 SGHNT and CDR2 YYREEE (reference sequence). The CDR3 is 13 amino acids. CDR3 sequence reads: CASSLTGGYEQFF. The CDR3 DNA sequence: TGTGCCAGCAGCTTAACAGGGGGCTATGAGCAGTTCTTC.

The chain uses TRBV5-1 and TRBJ1-2; D possibly corresponds to TRBD1 (5 bases). Between the trimmed V and J ends, which lost 0 bases and 9 bases, there was a span of 12 bases. Germline assignment: CDR1 SGHRS and CDR2 YFSETQ. This CDR3 has 13 amino acids. CDR3 amino acids: CASSLDSWTRYTF. The CDR3 DNA reads as TGCGCCAGCAGCTTGGACTCATGGACACGCTACACCTTC.

Ten or more counts support this clone. This chain links TRBV19 with TRBJ1-2; 8 positions match TRBD1. From germline, CDR1 is LNHDA and CDR2 SQIVND (reference sequence). CDR3 length: 15 amino acids. J was trimmed by 6 bases and V by 3 bases; bases with no gene match: 9. CDR3 sequence: CASSINRGKRDGYTF. The CDR3 nucleotides are TGTGCCAGTAGTATCAACAGGGGGAAGCGGGATGGCTACACCTTC.

This clone was observed at least ten times. The chain links TRBV5-1 to TRBJ2-3, with TRBD2 matching 10 bases. The CDR3 is made up of 18 amino acids. V lost 6 bases and J lost 4; bases outside the gene matches: 17. The germline V gene encodes CDR1 SGHRS and CDR2 YFSETQ. CDR3 protein: CASIKDRTTSGIADTQYF. In DNA, the CDR3 is TGCGCCAGCATCAAAGACAGGACTACTAGCGGGATAGCAGATACGCAGTATTTT.

This clone was seen many times. This chain connects TRBV7-7 to TRBJ2-7, with TRBD2 matching 8 bases. Germline CDR1 SSHAT, CDR2 FNYEAQ (reference sequence). This CDR3 contains 22 residues. The J segment lost 1 base and the V segment lost 5 bases, leaving 28 bases of the junction unmatched. CDR3 amino acids: CASSKDVGGRGSGMMFSYEQYF. The CDR3 coding sequence is TGTGCCAGCAGCAAAGACGTCGGAGGGAGGGGTAGCGGGATGATGTTTTCCTACGAGCAGTACTTC.

Regarding this clone: This may come from a read error, since a much larger clone is one base off. Additional DNA sequences in this sample encode the identical CDR3. V and J are TRBV14 and TRBJ2-3; 10 positions agree with TRBD2. The junction had 5 bases not matched to a gene; V was cut back by 3 bases and J by 2 bases. The germline V gene has CDR1 SGHDN and CDR2 FVKESK. The CDR3 spans 16 residues. CDR3 bases: TGTGCCAGCAGCCACAGACTAGCGGGTGACACAGATACGCAGTATTTT. The encoded protein is CASSHRLAGDTDTQYF.

This clone has ten or more counts. The genes are TRBV29-1 and TRBJ2-3, with D possibly being TRBD2 (6 bases). Germline V gene lookup returns CDR1 SQVTM and CDR2 ANQGSEA. V lost 4 bases, J lost 5 bases, and 7 bases lay in between. The CDR3 is 11 residues long. CDR3 residues: CSVVGGDTQYF. The CDR3 nucleotides read TGCAGCGTTGTGGGGGGAGATACGCAGTATTTT.

This clone is deemed large. This rearrangement joins TRBV12-3 or TRBV12-4 to TRBJ2-6, with a weak D call TRBD2 (5 bases). This CDR3 contains 13 residues. Trimming cost V 5 bases and J 10 bases, with 12 bases left between them. CDR3 sequence (DNA): TGTGCCAGCAGTGCTGGACCGGGGAACGTCCTGACTTTC. Translating it yields CASSAGPGNVLTF.

In its sample, this clone was seen many times. V is TRBV5-1 and J is TRBJ2-6; D might be TRBD1 (6 bases). This CDR3 has 16 residues. Germline loops: CDR1 SGHRS, CDR2 YFSETQ. The V and J ends lost 0 bases and 3 bases respectively, with 10 bases between them. The CDR3 loop reads CASSLGGGFGANVLTF. CDR3 sequence (DNA): TGCGCCAGCAGCTTGGGAGGGGGTTTTGGGGCCAACGTCCTGACTTTC.

By its share, this clone is medium-sized. This chain links TRBV7-8 with TRBJ2-7; no definite D call. Trimming pared 2 bases from V and 0 bases from J, leaving 11 bases between. The V gene's germline CDR1 is SGHVS and CDR2 FQNEAQ. The length of the CDR3 is 15 residues. CDR3 protein: CASSLIYGASYEQYF. The CDR3 nucleotides are TGTGCCAGCAGCTTAATCTACGGCGCCTCCTACGAGCAGTACTTC.

There are many counts of this clone. V gene TRBV19 combines with J gene TRBJ2-3; perhaps TRBD1 as D (5 bases). CDR1 LNHDA and CDR2 SQIVND come from the germline V gene (reference sequence). V shed 6 bases and J shed 1 base, with 14 bases lying between them. CDR3 length equals 15 residues. CDR3: CASSTRVGGTDTQYF. CDR3 nucleotides: TGTGCCAGTAGCACGCGTGTAGGGGGCACAGATACGCAGTATTTT. The full variable domain, completed using reference TRBV19 and TRBJ2-3, is DGGITQSPKYLFRKEGQNVTLSCEQNLNHDAMYWYRQDPGQGLRLIYYSQIVNDFQKGDIAEGYSVSREKKESFPLTVTSAQKNPTAFYLCASSTRVGGTDTQYFGPGTRLTVL.

This clone has just a few counts. V usage is TRBV11-2 and J usage is TRBJ2-5, with D possibly TRBD2 on 7 matching bases. The germline V gene has CDR1 SGHAT and CDR2 FQNNGV. The CDR3 is 17 residues long. V lost 5 bases to trimming and J lost 1 base, with 20 bases between them. The chain's CDR3 is CASSDSEGGGPQETQYF. The CDR3 bases are TGTGCCAGCAGCGATTCTGAGGGGGGAGGGCCCCAAGAGACCCAGTACTTC.

This clone was picked up one time. The chain employs TRBV11-2 and TRBJ2-1; perhaps D is TRBD1 or TRBD2 (5 bases each). Deletions cut 2 bases from V and 3 bases from J, with 14 bases between. Germline CDR1 and CDR2: SGHAT and FQNNGV. The CDR3 totals 16 residues. This chain's CDR3 is CASSLLRGVFYNEQFF. The CDR3, as DNA: TGTGCCAGCAGCTTATTGAGAGGGGTTTTCTACAATGAGCAGTTCTTC.

This clone was picked up many times. This sequence joins TRBV6-1 and TRBJ2-3, with D tentatively TRBD1 (5 bases). The length of the CDR3 is 14 residues. The V end lost 7 bases, the J end lost 2 bases, and 13 bases lay between the germline ends. CDR1 and CDR2 from the germline V gene are MNHNS and SASEGT. CDR3 coding DNA: TGTGCCAGCAAATCAGGGTGGGACACAGATACGCAGTATTTT. This translates into CASKSGWDTDTQYF.

The table lists this clone with many counts. The V gene is TRBV14, the J gene TRBJ2-3, with D possibly matching TRBD2 (5 bases). This CDR3 region has 12 residues. Deletions cut 5 bases from V and 5 bases from J, with 8 bases between. CDR1 and CDR2 from the germline V gene are SGHDN and FVKESK. The CDR3 spells CASSLGLDTQYF. The CDR3 coding sequence is TGTGCCAGCAGCTTAGGACTAGATACGCAGTATTTT.

The chain combines TRBV5-1 with TRBJ1-5; D is ambiguous. Germline CDR1 SGHRS, CDR2 YFSETQ. Trimming pared 4 bases from V and 3 bases from J, leaving 11 bases between. The CDR3 runs to 14 residues. The CDR3 DNA reads as TGCGCCAGCAGCCATGGTTCGATCAATCAGCCCCAGCATTTT. It translates to CASSHGSINQPQHF.

This clone was recorded at least ten times. The chain links TRBV5-1 to TRBJ2-1; 8 nucleotides match TRBD2. The CDR3 totals 16 residues. Germline V gene sequence: CDR1 SGHRS, CDR2 YFSETQ. Trimming at V came to 3 bases and at J to 7 bases, leaving 12 bases not matched to a gene. The CDR3 coding sequence is TGCGCCAGCAGCTGGGCCCGAGCGGGAGCGGGAAATGAGCAGTTCTTC. It is translated as CASSWARAGAGNEQFF.

The chain is built from TRBV6-2 or TRBV6-3 and TRBJ1-4; D remains unclear. This CDR3 is 13 amino acids long. Germline V gene sequence: CDR1 MNHEY, CDR2 SVGEGT. The germline V and J ends were trimmed by 4 bases and 10 bases, with 13 bases remaining between them. CDR3 sequence reads: CASSSSTWAKLFF. CDR3 DNA: TGTGCCAGCAGTTCCTCAACATGGGCAAAACTGTTTTTT.